Below, one T cell receptor (beta chain) is given with its context. Antigen unknown. The CDR3 spans 16 residues. CDR1 and CDR2 (germline): SGHRS, YFSETQ. V lost 1 base, J lost 4 bases, and 10 bases stayed unmatched. This sample's TCRbeta library carried unique molecular identifier barcodes. From the PCR reads, TCRdb called clonotypes with MiXCR, one entry per CDR3 protein. This sample has around 420,000 distinct CDR3 sequences; about 17% occur once, and the top ten carry roughly 29%. The sample originates from a study of T-cell reconstitution after alpha-beta-depleted transplantation in children. Study findings and constraints: When one year had passed after transplant, most T-cell counts and diversity came from newly produced T cells.

This specimen was PBMCs, mostly from graft donor cells, taken 360 days after TCRalphabeta/CD19-depleted stem cell transplant. The TCR sequence derives from a boy younger than two who had a stem cell transplant for Wiskott-Aldrich syndrome, so the T cells may come from the graft donor. The rearrangement links TRBV5-1 to TRBJ1-2; 7 nucleotides align to TRBD1. CDR3 DNA sequence: TGCGCCAGCAGCTTGAGCGTAACAGGGGTTAGCTATGGCTACACCTTC. This encodes CASSLSVTGVSYGYTF.